Below are 30 T cell receptor beta chains sequenced from a single sample in a study of blood T cells in healthy people across ages. Combining a sample-barcoded 5' primer with a J-beta primer mix, a second PCR ran for about 7 to 11 cycles. From the 5' RACE reads, TCRdb called clonotypes with MiXCR, one entry per CDR3 protein. This sample carries 1.5 million to 1.8 million distinct CDR3 sequences, roughly 43% of them seen once, and the ten largest clones take approximately 4.1%. Sequencing used blood. The receptors derive from a woman aged 18-35 years in good health.

The chain recombines TRBV9 with TRBJ2-5; D tentatively reads TRBD1 or TRBD2 (5 bases each). The V end lost 0 bases, the J end lost 3 bases, and 12 bases lay between the germline ends. CDR1 is SGDLS, CDR2 YYNGEE, per germline. CDR3 length: 15 amino acids. In nucleotides, the CDR3 is TGTGCCAGCAGCGTAGGGACACCGGGGAAAGAGACCCAGTACTTC. This translates into CASSVGTPGKETQYF.

The chain carries TRBV12-3 or TRBV12-4 and TRBJ2-1, with 10 bases identical to TRBD2. The CDR3 contains 19 residues. After removal of 11 bases from V and 8 bases from J, the junction contained 27 bases not matched to a gene. The CDR3 here is CASSRRTGEREGHRDEQFF. The CDR3 DNA reads TGTGCCTCCTCCCGCCGGACGGGGGAGCGGGAGGGTCACAGGGATGAGCAGTTCTTC.

This chain links TRBV4-1 with TRBJ2-7; tentative D call: TRBD2 (6 bases). The CDR3 loop spans 15 amino acids. The germline gives CDR1 MGHRA, CDR2 YSYEKL. V shed 1 base and J shed 4 bases, with 14 bases lying between them. Here the CDR3 DNA reads TGCGCCAGCAGCCAAGTAATAGCGGTACCGTACGAGCAGTACTTC. Its translation: CASSQVIAVPYEQYF.

The sample holds a few counts of this clonotype. The V and J genes are TRBV4-1 and TRBJ1-1, with D possibly being TRBD1 (6 bases). The CDR3 loop spans 14 amino acids. Between the trimmed V and J ends, which lost 4 bases and 5 bases, there was a span of 14 bases. CDR1 and CDR2 from the germline V gene are MGHRA and YSYEKL. CDR3 DNA: TGCGCCAGCAGCCCACCACAGGGAATTACTGAAGCTTTCTTT. This codes for CASSPPQGITEAFF.

This clonotype has more than one count but fewer than ten. The chain joins TRBV20-1 to TRBJ1-1; TRBD1 might be the D (5 bases). Germline V CDR1 and CDR2: DFQATT, SNEGSKA (reference sequence). This CDR3 is 14 amino acids long. Trimming pared 0 bases from V and 3 bases from J, leaving 11 bases between. CDR3: CSARDSAGHTEAFF. The DNA of the CDR3 is TGCAGTGCTAGAGATTCGGCAGGGCACACTGAAGCTTTCTTT.

V is TRBV7-2 and J is TRBJ2-5; D is unresolved. The DNA end favors TRBJ2-7, so the J call may be wrong. CDR1 is SGHTA, CDR2 FQGNSA, per germline. The length of the CDR3 is 15 residues. CDR3 nucleotide sequence: TGTGCCAGCAGCCCCCGACGGTCCTCAAACCACGAGCAGTACTTC. Translating gives CASSPRRSSNHEQYF.

This clonotype was counted a few times. This sequence joins TRBV12-3 or TRBV12-4 and TRBJ2-6, with D hard to call. The CDR3 spans 15 residues. V was trimmed by 2 bases and J by 0 bases, leaving 5 bases between them. This CDR3 is CASSLRASGANVLTF. The DNA of the CDR3 is TGTGCCAGCAGTTTACGGGCCTCTGGGGCCAACGTCCTGACTTTC.

This clonotype was detected only a few times. This chain uses TRBV29-1 with TRBJ1-2, with a possible D match to TRBD1 (5 bases). With 6 bases removed from V and 5 bases from J, the gap between germline ends came to 22 bases. The CDR3 has 15 residues. Germline V CDR1 and CDR2: SQVTM, ANQGSEA. The CDR3 sequence is CSVKSPRGTGYGYTF. The CDR3, as DNA: TGCAGCGTCAAAAGTCCCCGGGGGACGGGGTATGGCTACACCTTC. Complete variable domain (other parts from reference TRBV29-1 and TRBJ1-2): SAVISQKPSRDICQRGTSLTIQCQVDSQVTMMFWYRQQPGQSLTLIATANQGSEATYESGFVIDKFPISRPNLTFSTLTVSNMSPEDSSIYLCSVKSPRGTGYGYTFGSGTRLTVV.

This clonotype is a singleton in its sample. The rearrangement links TRBV2 to TRBJ2-7; D is possibly TRBD1 or TRBD2 (7 bases each). The CDR3 covers 14 residues. Germline V gene data show CDR1 as SNHLY and CDR2 as FYNNEI. V was cut by 6 bases and J by 1 base, with 13 bases left in between. The CDR3 sequence: CASRAGQFSYEQYF. The CDR3 DNA sequence: TGTGCCAGCAGAGCGGGACAGTTTTCCTACGAGCAGTACTTC.

The chain links TRBV14 to TRBJ2-5; 7 positions agree with TRBD1. V trimming: 2 bases; J trimming: 5 bases; junction bases outside the gene matches: 8. This CDR3 region has 15 residues. Germline V CDR1 and CDR2: SGHDN, FVKESK. CDR3 DNA sequence: TGTGCCAGCAGCCAACAGACAGGGCCGGAGGAGACCCAGTACTTC. Translated: CASSQQTGPEETQYF.

The chain uses TRBV4-1 and TRBJ2-7, with D tentatively TRBD1 or TRBD2 (7 bases each). Trimming took 1 base from V and 3 from J, leaving 16 bases between them. The CDR3 runs 16 residues. CDR1 is MGHRA and CDR2 is YSYEKL in the germline V gene. The CDR3 bases are TGCGCCAGCAGCCAAGGCGGGGGACAGTGGATCTACGAGCAGTACTTC. Translating gives CASSQGGGQWIYEQYF.

The table lists this clonotype with a few counts. J is TRBJ2-1 and V is TRBV29-1; 7 bases line up with TRBD1. The CDR3 consists of 12 residues. V lost 7 bases and J lost 7; bases outside the gene matches: 7. Germline assignment: CDR1 SQVTM and CDR2 ANQGSEA. CDR3 coding DNA: TGCAGCGCCGACCTGACAGGGAATGAGCAGTTCTTC. Encoded protein: CSADLTGNEQFF.

The J gene is TRBJ1-2, the V gene TRBV7-2, with unresolved D. This CDR3 is built from 13 residues. V lost 3 bases and J lost 8, with 13 bases in between. Germline CDR1 SGHTA, CDR2 FQGNSA. The CDR3: CASSFSPTRGYTF. CDR3 coding DNA: TGTGCCAGCAGCTTTTCTCCGACGCGGGGCTACACCTTC.

As to this clonotype: One end of the junction is discordant with germline, which a read error may explain. The CDR3 protein is CASSYSTNSDQPQHF. CDR3 bases: TGTGCCAGCAGTTACTCGACAAATAGCGATCAGCCCCAGCATTTT. The gene calls are TRBV6-5 and TRBJ1-5; unclear D gene. The V gene's germline CDR1 is MNHEY and CDR2 SVGAGI. The CDR3 has 15 residues.

This clonotype was seen a few times. This may come from a read error, since a much larger clone is one base off. J is TRBJ2-4 and V is TRBV6-2 or TRBV6-3, with TRBD2 matching 8 bases. The J call is uncertain, as TRBJ2-7 better fits the DNA end. The CDR3 contains 14 residues. CDR1 MNHEY and CDR2 SVGEGT come from the germline V gene. In nucleotides, the CDR3 is TGTGCCAGCAGTTACGCGACTAGCGCCTACGAGCAGTACTTC. Amino acid sequence: CASSYATSAYEQYF.

This clonotype was seen more than once but under ten times. This chain connects TRBV27 to TRBJ1-2; D is uncertain. Trimming removed 5 bases from V and 5 bases from J, with 15 bases in between. The CDR3 runs to 14 residues. Germline V gene lookup returns CDR1 MNHEY and CDR2 SMNVEV (reference sequence). CDR3 amino acids: CASSPQGGTYGYTF. CDR3 sequence (DNA): TGTGCCAGCAGTCCCCAAGGTGGCACATATGGCTACACCTTC.

The chain uses TRBV3-1 and TRBJ2-1; 10 positions agree with TRBD2. V shed 0 bases and J 7 bases; nucleotides not matched to a gene: 6. The CDR3 covers 16 residues. Looked up from germline, CDR1 is LGHDT and CDR2 is YNNKEL (reference sequence). The CDR3 bases are TGTGCCAGCAGCCAAGATATGGCTAGCGGGAGTAATGAGCAGTTCTTC. Translation: CASSQDMASGSNEQFF.

This chain joins TRBV7-9 and TRBJ2-5; weak D call: TRBD2 (6 bases). The germline V gene has CDR1 SEHNR and CDR2 FQNEAQ (reference sequence). Trimming shortened V by 6 bases and J by 5 bases, and 19 bases separated the two germline ends. This CDR3 comprises 15 residues. CDR3 sequence: CASSTPSGGLETQYF. The CDR3, as DNA: TGTGCCAGCAGTACGCCATCCGGGGGTCTCGAGACCCAGTACTTC.

J is TRBJ2-2 and V is TRBV27; no clear D gene. V lost 4 bases to trimming and J lost 2 bases, with 5 bases between them. There are 13 residues in the CDR3. Germline V gives CDR1 MNHEY, CDR2 SMNVEV (reference sequence). CDR3 amino acids: CASSYYNTGELFF. In DNA, the CDR3 is TGTGCCAGCAGTTACTACAACACCGGGGAGCTGTTTTTT.

In its sample, this clonotype was seen a few times. J is TRBJ2-3 and V is TRBV9; D gene ambiguous. The germline V gene has CDR1 SGDLS and CDR2 YYNGEE. V lost 2 bases and J lost 5, with 9 bases in between. The CDR3 loop spans 13 amino acids. The CDR3 sequence is CASSVSPRDTQYF. The CDR3 DNA follows: TGTGCCAGCAGCGTCTCGCCTAGAGATACGCAGTATTTT. Full variable domain (outside the CDR3, taken from reference TRBV9 and TRBJ2-3): DSGVTQTPKHLITATGQRVTLRCSPRSGDLSVYWYQQSLDQGLQFLIQYYNGEERAKGNILERFSAQQFPDLHSELNLSSLELGDSALYFCASSVSPRDTQYFGPGTRLTVL.

The rearrangement uses TRBV27 and TRBJ2-1; no clear D. This CDR3 is built from 14 residues. Germline-derived CDR1 and CDR2 are MNHEY and SMNVEV (reference sequence). The V and J ends lost 2 bases and 8 bases respectively, with 13 bases between them. This CDR3 is CASSLLPHPHEQFF. CDR3 coding DNA: TGTGCCAGCAGTTTACTTCCTCACCCCCATGAGCAGTTCTTC.

This clonotype was observed a handful of times. The genes are TRBV20-1 and TRBJ1-2; no reliable D call. The CDR3 covers 14 residues. V was cut by 3 bases and J by 2 bases, with 13 bases left in between. CDR1 is DFQATT and CDR2 is SNEGSKA in the germline V gene (reference sequence). The CDR3 DNA sequence: TGCAGTGCTAGTCACGTGGCGGGGAACTATGGCTACACCTTC. It is translated as CSASHVAGNYGYTF.

J is TRBJ2-1 and V is TRBV9; a possible D gene is TRBD2 (5 bases). The germline V gene encodes CDR1 SGDLS and CDR2 YYNGEE. The CDR3 has 17 amino acids. Trimming took 1 base from V and 0 from J, leaving 14 bases between them. The CDR3 DNA reads TGTGCCAGCAGCGTATTTGCGGGTCCGGGCTCCTACAATGAGCAGTTCTTC. It specifies CASSVFAGPGSYNEQFF.

This clonotype was observed at least ten times. The CDR3 reads CSARDPNGRGYTF. CDR3 DNA: TGCAGTGCTAGAGACCCCAATGGACGGGGCTACACCTTC. This chain links TRBV20-1 with TRBJ1-2; D is ambiguous. The CDR3 is 13 residues long. Germline V lookup: CDR1 DFQATT, CDR2 SNEGSKA (reference sequence). Trimming pared 0 bases from V and 8 bases from J, leaving 13 bases between.

The chain combines TRBV7-2 with TRBJ1-1; no definite D call. The germline V and J ends were trimmed by 0 bases and 4 bases, with 6 bases remaining between them. The CDR3 loop spans 13 amino acids. Germline V gene sequence: CDR1 SGHTA, CDR2 FQGNSA. DNA of the CDR3: TGTGCCAGCAGCTTAGCTCCTCCCACTGAAGCTTTCTTT. Its translation: CASSLAPPTEAFF.

The rearrangement uses TRBV5-1 and TRBJ2-7, with D maybe TRBD1 (6 bases). Germline V CDR1 and CDR2: SGHRS, YFSETQ. V dropped 3 bases and J dropped 7 bases, with 14 bases sitting between them. The CDR3 extends over 13 amino acids. The CDR3 here is CASSSDRWNEQYF. Here the CDR3 DNA reads TGCGCCAGCAGCTCCGACAGGTGGAATGAGCAGTACTTC. Full variable domain (rest looked up from reference TRBV5-1 and TRBJ2-7): KAGVTQTPRYLIKTRGQQVTLSCSPISGHRSVSWYQQTPGQGLQFLFEYFSETQRNKGNFPGRFSGRQFSNSRSEMNVSTLELGDSALYLCASSSDRWNEQYFGPGTRLTVT.

This clonotype has only a few counts. V usage is TRBV6-5 and J usage is TRBJ1-2; D is unresolved. Germline V gives CDR1 MNHEY, CDR2 SVGAGI. V lost 5 bases and J lost 4, with 14 bases in between. CDR3 length equals 14 residues. The CDR3 DNA reads TGTGCCAGCAGTACGACCTCGCCGGGCTATGGCTACACCTTC. Its translation: CASSTTSPGYGYTF.

In this sample, this clonotype turned up a few times. The chain employs TRBV6-5 and TRBJ2-1; 8 bases line up with TRBD1. The germline gives CDR1 MNHEY, CDR2 SVGAGI. The CDR3 loop spans 14 amino acids. V gave up 3 bases and J gave up 7 bases; unmatched junction bases: 5. The CDR3 DNA follows: TGTGCCAGCAGTTATAACAGGGGGAGGAATGAGCAGTTCTTC. This encodes CASSYNRGRNEQFF.

The chain is built from TRBV5-1 and TRBJ2-3, with D maybe TRBD2 (6 bases). This CDR3 has 16 residues. Trimming removed 1 base at V and 2 bases at J, with 14 bases between. Germline CDR1 is SGHRS and CDR2 is YFSETQ. The CDR3 protein is CASSLRGGAPTDTQYF. Here the CDR3 DNA reads TGCGCCAGCAGCTTGCGGGGAGGAGCCCCCACAGATACGCAGTATTTT.

The rearrangement uses TRBV12-3 or TRBV12-4 and TRBJ2-3; 9 nucleotides align to TRBD2. The CDR3 is 16 amino acids. V shed 6 bases, J shed 5 bases, and the junction held 12 bases outside the gene matches. The CDR3 reads CASRPASGVLRDTQYF. The CDR3 coding sequence is TGTGCCAGCAGGCCGGCTAGCGGGGTACTTAGAGATACGCAGTATTTT.